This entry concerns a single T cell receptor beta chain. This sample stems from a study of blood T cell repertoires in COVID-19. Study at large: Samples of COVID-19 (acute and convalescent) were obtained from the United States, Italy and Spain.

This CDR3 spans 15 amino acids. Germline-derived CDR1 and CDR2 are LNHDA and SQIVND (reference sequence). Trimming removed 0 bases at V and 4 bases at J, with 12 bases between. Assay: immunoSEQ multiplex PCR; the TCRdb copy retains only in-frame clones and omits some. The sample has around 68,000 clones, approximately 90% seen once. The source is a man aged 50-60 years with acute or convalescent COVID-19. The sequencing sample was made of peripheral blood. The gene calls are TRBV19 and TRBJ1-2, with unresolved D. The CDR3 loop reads CASSIEGDAGYGYTF. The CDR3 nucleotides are TGTGCCAGTAGTATAGAGGGTGACGCGGGCTATGGCTACACCTTC.